The present entry profiles one T cell receptor (beta chain) with its context. Its antigen is still unknown. The data originate from a study of cytomegalovirus exposure and HLA in healthy donors. Study at large: One earlier analysis, a look at about 179 million T cells, found roughly 110 million unique TCR beta sequences. Findings and limits, study-wide: Apparent HLA restriction characterized most CMV-associated TCR beta chains in a later analysis. The study had only CMV serostatus as immune exposure information.

The CDR3 extends over 14 amino acids. Germline CDR1 is SNHLY and CDR2 is FYNNEI. V was clipped by 1 base and J by 8 bases; unmatched bases: 7. In the PCR, 60 Vbeta and 13 Jbeta primers were used. Repertoires were generated with immunoSEQ multiplex PCR, while TCRdb's copy carries only in-frame clones and drops some. The table shows approximately 160,000 clones, with approximately 84% occurring only once. Sample: PBMCs. The V call is TRBV2, the J call TRBJ1-2, with 7 bases matching TRBD1. This receptor was taken from a woman between 50 and 59 years old in good health and CMV-seropositive. This chain's CDR3 is CASSEVRGRGGYTF. CDR3 DNA sequence: TGTGCCAGCAGTGAAGTAAGGGGGCGAGGCGGCTACACCTTC.